Following are 27 T cell receptor beta chains from one sample sequenced in a study of CD8 T cells in Susac syndrome. RNA amounts of roughly 0.45 to 1 ug underwent reverse transcription with random hexamers. TCRdb used MiXCR to reprocess the immunoSEQ multiplex PCR reads, holding one entry per CDR3 protein. The table has more than 150,000 distinct CDR3 sequences, approximately 95% seen once. Sequencing was done on a sample of CD4+ T cells from PBMCs. Receptor source: a human donor with Susac syndrome.

The rearrangement uses TRBV12-3 or TRBV12-4 and TRBJ1-1; D unclear. The CDR3 extends over 13 amino acids. V was shortened by 5 bases and J by 1 base, with 8 bases between the two germline ends. CDR3 loop: CASSQDTNTEAFF. The CDR3 DNA reads as TGTGCCAGCAGTCAGGATACGAACACTGAAGCTTTCTTT.

The J gene is TRBJ2-5, the V gene TRBV29-1; 8 nucleotides match TRBD1. The CDR3 extends over 15 amino acids. V was clipped by 5 bases and J by 4 bases; unmatched bases: 12. In germline, CDR1 is SQVTM, CDR2 ANQGSEA. For the CDR3, the DNA is TGCAGCGTTTATCGTTTGGGACAGGTAGCAGAGACCCAGTACTTC. This gives the protein CSVYRLGQVAETQYF. Full variable domain (rest looked up from reference TRBV29-1 and TRBJ2-5): SAVISQKPSRDICQRGTSLTIQCQVDSQVTMMFWYRQQPGQSLTLIATANQGSEATYESGFVIDKFPISRPNLTFSTLTVSNMSPEDSSIYLCSVYRLGQVAETQYFGPGTRLLVL.

The chain uses TRBV20-1 and TRBJ2-5; D remains ambiguous. CDR3 length equals 14 residues. V was pared by 4 bases and J by 4 bases, with 16 bases between. The V gene's germline CDR1 is DFQATT and CDR2 SNEGSKA (reference sequence). The CDR3 DNA follows: TGCAGTGCTATTCCAGATGGCCTCGGAGAGACCCAGTACTTC. As protein: CSAIPDGLGETQYF.

This chain links TRBV24-1 with TRBJ2-5; unclear D gene. Trimming took 6 bases from V and 2 from J, leaving 15 bases between them. The CDR3 consists of 15 residues. CDR1 is KGHDR, CDR2 SFDVKD, per germline. CDR3 DNA sequence: TGTGCCACCAGTCAACAGCCTGGGGTACAAGAGACCCAGTACTTC. Translating gives CATSQQPGVQETQYF.

The chain joins TRBV5-1 to TRBJ1-1, with TRBD1 as a possible D gene (5 bases). CDR1 and CDR2 (germline): SGHRS, YFSETQ. This CDR3 comprises 14 residues. V shed 4 bases and J shed 1 base, with 11 bases lying between them. CDR3 sequence: CASSPIRGNTEAFF. CDR3 nucleotide sequence: TGCGCCAGCAGCCCCATTAGGGGGAACACTGAAGCTTTCTTT.

The rearrangement uses TRBV28 and TRBJ2-7, with 8 bases that match TRBD2. Germline-derived CDR1 and CDR2 are MDHEN and SYDVKM. After removal of 8 bases from V and 4 bases from J, the junction contained 7 bases not matched to a gene. The CDR3 runs to 13 residues. The chain's CDR3 is CASRRAGEYEQYF. The CDR3 DNA reads as TGTGCCAGCCGGCGAGCGGGAGAGTACGAGCAGTACTTC.

The J gene is TRBJ1-5, the V gene TRBV5-6, with D maybe TRBD1 (5 bases). V lost 1 base to trimming and J lost 4 bases, with 12 bases between them. CDR3 length equals 15 residues. The germline V gene has CDR1 SGHDT and CDR2 YYEEEE. The chain's CDR3 is CASSLRQGRNQPQHF. The CDR3 bases are TGTGCCAGCAGCTTGCGTCAGGGAAGAAATCAGCCCCAGCATTTT.

The chain uses TRBV6-2 or TRBV6-3 and TRBJ1-6; D is possibly TRBD1 (5 bases). The germline V and J ends were trimmed by 5 bases and 14 bases, with 22 bases remaining between them. The CDR3 has 15 amino acids. The germline gives CDR1 MNHEY, CDR2 SVGEGT. The CDR3 here is CASSLPKGRDLSLHF. CDR3 sequence (DNA): TGTGCCAGCAGTCTCCCGAAGGGAAGGGACCTCTCCCTCCACTTT.

V is TRBV7-2 and J is TRBJ1-6, with unresolved D. CDR1 is SGHTA and CDR2 is FQGNSA in the germline V gene. The CDR3 spans 17 residues. Trimming removed 5 bases at V and 9 bases at J, with 23 bases between. For the CDR3, the DNA is TGTGCCAGCAGCAACGGCGGTGGCCGAGGGAAATTTTCACCCCTCCACTTT. It yields the protein CASSNGGGRGKFSPLHF.

The V gene is TRBV9, the J gene TRBJ1-1; D is unresolved. This CDR3 has 13 residues. V lost 0 bases, J lost 0 bases, and 3 bases lay in between. The germline gives CDR1 SGDLS, CDR2 YYNGEE. The CDR3, as DNA: TGTGCCAGCAGCGTAGTTATGAACACTGAAGCTTTCTTT. It translates to CASSVVMNTEAFF.

The J gene is TRBJ1-1, the V gene TRBV24-1; D gene uncertain. The V and J ends lost 6 bases and 7 bases respectively, with 14 bases between them. In germline, CDR1 is KGHDR, CDR2 SFDVKD. The CDR3 has 13 residues. The CDR3 loop is CATSSGRQNEAFF. CDR3 in DNA: TGTGCCACCAGTTCGGGCCGGCAGAATGAAGCTTTCTTT.

J is TRBJ2-1 and V is TRBV12-3 or TRBV12-4, with 7 bases identical to TRBD2. The CDR3 loop spans 13 amino acids. The V gene end was trimmed by 5 bases and the J gene end by 7 bases; junction bases not matched to a gene: 5. The CDR3 region is CASSPDGGNEQFF. The CDR3 nucleotides are TGTGCCAGCAGTCCAGACGGGGGGAATGAGCAGTTCTTC.

The V gene is TRBV5-6, the J gene TRBJ2-7; D unclear. Germline CDR1 is SGHDT and CDR2 is YYEEEE. CDR3 length equals 15 residues. V shed 6 bases and J shed 2 bases, with 18 bases lying between them. This CDR3 is CASTFAPIATYEQYF. The CDR3 nucleotides are TGTGCCAGCACCTTCGCCCCGATCGCTACCTACGAGCAGTACTTC.

This chain joins TRBV30 and TRBJ2-1, with no clear D. Germline V lookup: CDR1 GTSNPN, CDR2 SVGIG (reference sequence). The V end lost 1 base, the J end lost 5 bases, and 6 bases lay between the germline ends. This CDR3 has 12 amino acids. The CDR3 loop reads CAWSGSNNEQFF. The CDR3 DNA follows: TGTGCCTGGAGTGGGTCCAACAATGAGCAGTTCTTC.

The chain carries TRBV6-2 or TRBV6-3 and TRBJ1-5, with 7 positions matching TRBD1. The CDR3 is made up of 13 amino acids. V shed 9 bases, J shed 5 bases, and the junction held 7 bases outside the gene matches. Germline CDR1 and CDR2: MNHEY and SVGEGT. This CDR3 reads CASTGTGDQPQHF. In nucleotides, the CDR3 is TGTGCCAGTACGGGAACAGGGGATCAGCCCCAGCATTTT.

V usage is TRBV9 and J usage is TRBJ1-5; D may be TRBD1 (5 bases). The V and J ends lost 0 bases and 7 bases respectively, with 8 bases between them. The V gene's germline CDR1 is SGDLS and CDR2 YYNGEE. The CDR3 consists of 13 residues. The CDR3 DNA reads as TGTGCCAGCAGCGTAGAGGGGAGCCAGCCCCAGCATTTT. The encoded protein is CASSVEGSQPQHF.

The chain employs TRBV10-3 and TRBJ1-2; D may be TRBD1 (5 bases). Trimming removed 7 bases from V and 3 bases from J, with 15 bases in between. From germline, CDR1 is ENHRY and CDR2 SYGVKD. The CDR3 spans 14 residues. The CDR3 sequence is CAITGGGRDYGYTF. The CDR3 coding sequence is TGTGCCATCACGGGGGGAGGCCGAGACTATGGCTACACCTTC.

The V gene is TRBV7-8, the J gene TRBJ1-3; D perhaps matches TRBD1 (5 bases). V lost 2 bases, J lost 0 bases, and 11 bases lay in between. The CDR3 is made up of 16 amino acids. Germline assignment: CDR1 SGHVS and CDR2 FQNEAQ. In DNA form, the CDR3 reads TGTGCCAGCAGCTTACGGCAGGGAAACTCTGGAAACACCATATATTTT. Amino acids: CASSLRQGNSGNTIYF.

The V call is TRBV28, the J call TRBJ1-1, with D maybe TRBD1 (6 bases). Trimming took 7 bases from V and 1 from J, leaving 13 bases between them. The germline V gene encodes CDR1 MDHEN and CDR2 SYDVKM. This CDR3 is 14 amino acids long. CDR3 nucleotide sequence: TGTGCCAGCACCACGGCACAGGGGAACACTGAAGCTTTCTTT. Amino acids: CASTTAQGNTEAFF. Full variable domain (rest looked up from reference TRBV28 and TRBJ1-1): DVKVTQSSRYLVKRTGEKVFLECVQDMDHENMFWYRQDPGLGLRLIYFSYDVKMKEKGDIPEGYSVSREKKERFSLILESASTNQTSMYLCASTTAQGNTEAFFGQGTRLTVV.

The CDR3 DNA is TGTGCCTGGACAACGTCCAGGGAAGGCGAGCAGTACTTC. It encodes CAWTTSREGEQYF. This chain uses TRBV30 with TRBJ2-7; a possible D gene is TRBD1 (5 bases). The CDR3 runs to 13 residues. The V gene lost 4 bases and the J gene lost 6 bases, with 16 bases spanning the gap. CDR1 GTSNPN and CDR2 SVGIG come from the germline V gene (reference sequence).

CDR3 in DNA: TGTGCCACCAGCGTCCCACCAGGGTACATTCAGTACTTC. Its protein product is CATSVPPGYIQYF. This chain links TRBV15 with TRBJ2-4; perhaps TRBD1 as D (5 bases). CDR1 and CDR2 from the germline V gene are LNHNV and YYDKDF (reference sequence). The germline V and J ends were trimmed by 5 bases and 8 bases, with 13 bases remaining between them. The CDR3 totals 13 residues.

V usage is TRBV18 and J usage is TRBJ2-1, with 14 bases lining up with TRBD2. Germline V gives CDR1 KGHSH, CDR2 LQKENI. V lost 3 bases, J lost 8 bases, and 6 bases stayed unmatched. CDR3 length: 16 amino acids. Written as DNA, the CDR3 is TGTGCCAGCTCACCCCCGACTAGCGGGGGGGCCCATGAGCAGTTCTTC. Translating it yields CASSPPTSGGAHEQFF.

This clonotype was detected only once. The chain recombines TRBV7-2 with TRBJ2-7; 9 positions agree with TRBD1. The CDR3 sequence is 13 residues long. CDR1 and CDR2 (germline): SGHTA, FQGNSA. V shed 5 bases and J 6 bases; nucleotides not matched to a gene: 5. The CDR3 DNA follows: TGTGCCAGCAGCCCCGGGACAGGGCTCGAGCAGTACGTC. It codes for CASSPGTGLEQYV.

The V and J genes are TRBV25-1 and TRBJ2-5; no reliable D call. V was trimmed by 3 bases and J by 4 bases, leaving 21 bases between them. The CDR3 has 17 residues. Germline lookup yields CDR1 MGHDK and CDR2 SYGVNS. The CDR3 nucleotides read TGTGCCAGCAGTGATCAAGGCCCAGGCTTTAGGTTAGAGACCCAGTACTTC. Amino acid sequence: CASSDQGPGFRLETQYF.

Only one count was recorded for this clonotype. The V call is TRBV4-2, the J call TRBJ2-1, with 8 bases identical to TRBD2. Germline CDR1 LGHNA, CDR2 YNFKEQ. The CDR3 length is 16 residues. The trim removed 0 bases at V and 8 bases at J, leaving 9 bases unmatched. Written as DNA, the CDR3 is TGTGCCAGCAGCCAAGATCGGGGGGGAACAGGCTATGAGCAGTTCTTC. Translating it yields CASSQDRGGTGYEQFF.

The gene calls are TRBV18 and TRBJ2-3; maybe TRBD1 (5 bases). CDR1 is KGHSH and CDR2 is LQKENI in the germline V gene. The germline V and J ends were trimmed by 7 bases and 4 bases, with 18 bases remaining between them. This CDR3 is built from 15 residues. This CDR3 reads CASYEGVQRADTQYF. In DNA form, the CDR3 reads TGTGCCAGCTATGAAGGGGTCCAAAGGGCAGATACGCAGTATTTT.

The V call is TRBV15, the J call TRBJ2-1; possible D gene TRBD1, 6 bases. CDR3 length equals 13 residues. Deletions cut 4 bases from V and 7 bases from J, with 11 bases between. From germline, CDR1 is LNHNV and CDR2 YYDKDF (reference sequence). Here the CDR3 reads CATSKQGWNEQFF. As DNA, the CDR3 is TGTGCCACCAGCAAACAGGGATGGAATGAGCAGTTCTTC.